The clone carrying this TCR beta chain was detected once. Its antigen is unidentified. These data come from a study of radiotherapy plus CTLA-4 blockade in lung cancer. About the study: Among all patients, around 18% showed objective responses, while roughly 28% had disease control.

TCRdb keeps only in-frame clones here, not all; method: immunoSEQ multiplex PCR. The table records 100,000 or so clones, approximately 78% of them present only once. Study outcomes and limitations: Interferon-beta and early blood T cell clone dynamics reportedly predicted response best. Expansion of tumor-derived TCR clones was observed in blood after radiotherapy plus ipilimumab.

The CDR3 is made up of 15 amino acids. Germline V gene data show CDR1 as MNHEY and CDR2 as SVGAGI. Trimming stripped 6 bases from V and 1 base from J, with 15 bases between. The specimen comprised peripheral blood, sampled from a patient treated with radiotherapy plus ipilimumab. The TCR sequence derives from a human donor with non-small cell lung cancer that progressed on radiotherapy plus ipilimumab. The chain links TRBV6-5 to TRBJ2-5; D is perhaps TRBD1 (6 bases). The CDR3 DNA reads as TGTGCCAGCAGCCCTGGGGGCAGGGCCCAAGAGACCCAGTACTTC. The encoded protein is CASSPGGRAQETQYF.